The present entry profiles one T cell receptor beta chain with its context. The PCR ran on 60 Vbeta and 13 Jbeta primers. The data were produced by immunoSEQ multiplex PCR, yet TCRdb's version contains in-frame clones alone and is incomplete. This table holds roughly 290,000 clones, about 80% found once. This specimen belongs to a study of cytomegalovirus exposure and HLA in healthy donors. Germline V gene sequence: CDR1 SGHRS, CDR2 YFSETQ. This CDR3 region has 18 residues. This rearrangement joins TRBV5-1 to TRBJ2-5; D is possibly TRBD2 (6 bases). With the DNA end fitting TRBJ2-7 better, the J assignment may be wrong. This receptor was taken from a girl aged 2-9 years in good health and CMV-seronegative. Sequencing was carried out using PBMCs. Here the CDR3 reads CASSLGGMVGAPGYEQYF. The CDR3 DNA sequence: TGCGCCAGCAGCTTGGGCGGGATGGTGGGAGCGCCGGGCTACGAGCAGTACTTC.